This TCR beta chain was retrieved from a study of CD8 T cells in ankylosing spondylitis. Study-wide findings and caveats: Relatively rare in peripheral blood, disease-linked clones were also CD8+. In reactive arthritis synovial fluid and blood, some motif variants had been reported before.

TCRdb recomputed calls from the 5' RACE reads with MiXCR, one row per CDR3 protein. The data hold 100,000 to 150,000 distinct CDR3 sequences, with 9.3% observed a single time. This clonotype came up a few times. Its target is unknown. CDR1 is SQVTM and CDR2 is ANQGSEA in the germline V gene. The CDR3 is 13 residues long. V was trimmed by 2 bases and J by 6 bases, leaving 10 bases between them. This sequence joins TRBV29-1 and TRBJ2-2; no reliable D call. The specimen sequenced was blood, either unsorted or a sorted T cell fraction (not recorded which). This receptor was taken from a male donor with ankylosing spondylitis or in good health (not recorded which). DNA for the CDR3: TGCAGCGTTGAAAGCCGAATTCCCGGGGAGCTGTTTTTT. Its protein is CSVESRIPGELFF.